This T cell receptor beta chain comes out of a study of CD8+CD57+ T cells in acquired aplastic anemia. As for the study in general: The DNA of sorted CD4+ and CD8+ cells averaged 3.2 ug.

Genomic DNA, the template, was used for profiling of the TCR beta VDJ and CDR3. TCRdb independently ran MiXCR on the reads; one entry per CDR3 protein. The sample contains approximately 190,000 distinct CDR3 sequences, under 55% of which appear only once. Notes on the study in general: A set of twenty-nine CD8+ CDR3 sequences was shared between patients and controls, and these sequences appeared highly expressed in patients.

The patients chosen for sequencing had shown expansion of CD8+CD57+ cells (detected by flow cytometry). This CDR3 is built from 14 residues. Looked up from germline, CDR1 is MGHRA and CDR2 is YSYEKL. There are a few counts of this clonotype. What it binds is unknown. Sequence at one end of the junction differs from germline and may be a read error. The V call is TRBV4-1, the J call TRBJ1-1, with TRBD1 identical over 9 bases. Source material: sorted CD4+, CD8+, or CD8+CD57+ T cells (not recorded which) from PBMCs. The source is a human donor with aplastic anemia. DNA for the CDR3: TGCGCCAGCAGCCAAAGGGACAGGGTATCGGGAGCTCTCTTT. It codes for CASSQRDRVSGALF.